The rows below give T cell receptor beta chains drawn from one sample of a study of blood T cell repertoires in COVID-19. Sequencing was performed with immunoSEQ multiplex PCR; in TCRdb, only in-frame clones are kept and a portion is missing. In the table there are around 250,000 clones, just under 90% of which are singletons. The sequenced sample consisted of PBMCs or T cells enriched from blood (not recorded which). The origin of the receptors is a man aged 45-60 years who had been exposed to COVID-19. The CDR3 runs from the conserved cysteine through the conserved F or W. D genes are given only for firm matches. Not all rows give a size; the values are once, few, many and, for expanded clones, a class.

d_gene: NA
v_gene: TRBV23-1
j_gene: TRBJ1-5
abundance: NA
CDR3nt: TGCGCCAGCAGTCAATCCGGGCAGGGTAGCAATCAGCCCCAGCATTTT
CDR3aa: CASSQSGQGSNQPQHF

d_gene: TRBD1
v_gene: TRBV2
j_gene: TRBJ2-3
abundance: NA
CDR3nt: TGTGCCAGCAGTGAAGGGGACAGATTTACGCAGTATTTT
CDR3aa: CASSEGDRFTQYF

d_gene: TRBD2
v_gene: TRBV15
j_gene: TRBJ2-5
abundance: NA
CDR3nt: TGTGCCACCAGCAGATCCCCGAGCCTAGCGGGGAGCCAAGAGACCCAGTACTTC
CDR3aa: CATSRSPSLAGSQETQYF

d_gene: TRBD1
v_gene: TRBV2
j_gene: TRBJ1-4
abundance: NA
CDR3nt: TGTGCCAGCAGCAGAACCGGGACAGGGGGTGAAAAACTGTTTTTT
CDR3aa: CASSRTGTGGEKLFF

d_gene: NA
v_gene: TRBV19
j_gene: TRBJ1-4
abundance: once
CDR3nt: TGTGCCAGTAGTAATGGTTCGGGAGCAACTAATGAAAAACTGTTTTTT
CDR3aa: CASSNGSGATNEKLFF

d_gene: NA
v_gene: TRBV29-1
j_gene: TRBJ1-5
abundance: NA
CDR3nt: TGCAGCGTTGCCGGTAGCAATCAGCCCCAGCATTTT
CDR3aa: CSVAGSNQPQHF

d_gene: TRBD1
v_gene: TRBV5-5
j_gene: TRBJ1-2
abundance: NA
CDR3nt: TGTGCCAGCAGCTTTGTGGAGGACAGGGGCTATGGCTACACCTTC
CDR3aa: CASSFVEDRGYGYTF

d_gene: NA
v_gene: TRBV7-6
j_gene: TRBJ2-2
abundance: few
CDR3nt: TGTGCCAGCAGCGCCAAACAGGGACCGACCGGGGAGCTGTTTTTT
CDR3aa: CASSAKQGPTGELFF

d_gene: TRBD1
v_gene: TRBV18
j_gene: TRBJ1-6
abundance: NA
CDR3nt: TGTGCCAGCTCACCCCCGTCAGGGGGAAATTTTAATTCACCCCTCCACTTT
CDR3aa: CASSPPSGGNFNSPLHF

d_gene: TRBD1
v_gene: TRBV28
j_gene: TRBJ2-1
abundance: NA
CDR3nt: TGTGCCAGCAGTTTATGGCAGGGGGCGCAACACGAGCAGTTCTTC
CDR3aa: CASSLWQGAQHEQFF

d_gene: TRBD2
v_gene: TRBV4-1
j_gene: TRBJ2-7
abundance: NA
CDR3nt: TGCGCCAGCGGGGGGGGACGCTACGAGCAGTACTTC
CDR3aa: CASGGGRYEQYF